The clone carrying this T cell receptor (beta chain) occurred once. V lost 3 bases to trimming and J lost 6 bases; unmatched junction nucleotides: 12. This CDR3 region has 18 residues. Germline CDR1 is SGHNT and CDR2 is YENEEA. Cells were sorted from thawed PBMC rested overnight and stained with GMM-loaded CD1B tetramer, viability dye and anti-CD3. CD1B tetramers were loaded with Rhodococcus equi-derived C32 glucose monomycolate. PBMC for tetramer sorting were first depleted of CD14-expressing monocytes. Approximately 110,000 tetramer-negative cells were sorted from each donor. Profiling relied on immunoSEQ multiplex PCR, and the TCRdb table lists in-frame clones only, not all of them. The sample consists of 88,000 or so clones, just over 90% of them appearing once. This sample stems from a study of T cells in tuberculosis. Study-wide results and caveats: The stringent gate may have excluded weak CD1B-GMM tetramer binders.

This receptor was identified in an adult woman with latent tuberculosis. The V call is TRBV11-3, the J call TRBJ2-1, with 12 bases matching TRBD2. Sequenced: CD1b-GMM tetramer-negative cells sorted from PBMCs. The CDR3: CASSFQTSGGHQTNEQFF. The CDR3 DNA sequence: TGTGCCAGCAGCTTTCAGACTAGCGGGGGCCACCAGACCAATGAGCAGTTCTTC.